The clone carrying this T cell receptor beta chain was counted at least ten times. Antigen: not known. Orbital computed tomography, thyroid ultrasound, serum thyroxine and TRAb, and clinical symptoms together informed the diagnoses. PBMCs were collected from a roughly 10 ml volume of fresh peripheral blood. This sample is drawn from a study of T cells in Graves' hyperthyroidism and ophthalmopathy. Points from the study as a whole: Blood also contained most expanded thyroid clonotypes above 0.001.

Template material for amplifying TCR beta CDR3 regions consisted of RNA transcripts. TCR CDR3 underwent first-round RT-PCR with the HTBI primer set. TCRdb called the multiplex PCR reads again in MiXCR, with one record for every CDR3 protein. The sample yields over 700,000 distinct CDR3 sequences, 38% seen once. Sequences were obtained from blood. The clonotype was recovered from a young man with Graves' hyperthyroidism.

The CDR3 region is CASSARTGFWETQYF. As DNA, the CDR3 is TGTGCCAGCAGTGCGAGGACAGGGTTTTGGGAGACCCAGTACTTC. The chain joins TRBV2 to TRBJ2-5; 8 bases align to TRBD1. V was pared by 4 bases and J by 5 bases, with 9 bases of the junction left unmatched. This CDR3 is built from 15 residues. Germline V lookup: CDR1 SNHLY, CDR2 FYNNEI.